This TCR beta chain was captured by sequencing in a study of early T cells in non-severe SARS-CoV-2 infection. Study overall: Bulk RNA from unsorted whole blood was sequenced; chains were unpaired.

General study findings and limits: Anti-spike CD8 responses were favored by VDJdb matching, which missed private and CD4 specificities.

This clonotype was seen at least ten times. Its antigen remains unidentified. This CDR3 has 14 amino acids. Trimming removed 2 bases from V and 0 bases from J, with 8 bases in between. The germline gives CDR1 LGHDT, CDR2 YNNKEL (reference sequence). Each CDR3 protein gets one entry after TCRdb re-called the 5' RACE reads with MiXCR. The sample shows 20,000 to 25,000 distinct CDR3 sequences, 3.5% to 5% of them seen only once. The sequence was collected from an adult who was a healthcare worker with PCR-confirmed SARS-CoV-2 infection or an uninfected control (not recorded which). Specimen: whole blood. The genes are TRBV3-1 and TRBJ2-7; D gene unclear. The CDR3 spells CASSQSTVSYEQYF. In nucleotides, the CDR3 is TGTGCCAGCAGCCAAAGCACAGTCTCCTACGAGCAGTACTTC.